This T cell receptor beta chain derives from a study of regulatory T cells in long-lasting Graves disease. Many counts were recorded for this clonotype. Its cognate antigen is unknown. The germline CDR1 and CDR2 sequences are SGHRS and YFSETQ. Trimming took 2 bases from V and 2 from J, leaving 13 bases between them. The CDR3 is 16 residues long. The sample's time point: newly diagnosed GD, antithyroid drugs for less than 3 months. Following extraction of RNA from PBMCs, that RNA was used to make the TCR library. Clinicians diagnosed Graves' disease using American Thyroid Association guidelines. For TCR beta, libraries came from iRepertoire HTBI primers and Arm-PCR of CDR3 regions. TCRdb passed the multiplex PCR reads through MiXCR, listing each CDR3 protein once. The profile shows about 440,000 distinct CDR3 sequences, more than 12% of them singletons. Study observations and caveats: Favoring TRBV28, TRBJ1-2 and TRBJ2-5 was a feature seen in persistent disease. The small sample size may have reduced accuracy.

This sample also belongs to another study, concerning T cells in Graves' hyperthyroidism and ophthalmopathy.

Here the sequenced sample was peripheral blood mononuclear cells (PBMCs), taken at new diagnosis, from a patient treated with antithyroid drugs. This sequence was found in a woman aged 30 to 39 with Graves disease. The chain combines TRBV5-1 with TRBJ1-4; maybe TRBD1 (5 bases). CDR3 coding DNA: TGCGCCAGCAGCTTAGGGGTTGGAGTGACTAATGAAAAACTGTTTTTT. Its protein is CASSLGVGVTNEKLFF. Based on the CDR3 plus reference TRBV5-1 and TRBJ1-4, the full variable domain is KAGVTQTPRYLIKTRGQQVTLSCSPISGHRSVSWYQQTPGQGLQFLFEYFSETQRNKGNFPGRFSGRQFSNSRSEMNVSTLELGDSALYLCASSLGVGVTNEKLFFGSGTQLSVL.